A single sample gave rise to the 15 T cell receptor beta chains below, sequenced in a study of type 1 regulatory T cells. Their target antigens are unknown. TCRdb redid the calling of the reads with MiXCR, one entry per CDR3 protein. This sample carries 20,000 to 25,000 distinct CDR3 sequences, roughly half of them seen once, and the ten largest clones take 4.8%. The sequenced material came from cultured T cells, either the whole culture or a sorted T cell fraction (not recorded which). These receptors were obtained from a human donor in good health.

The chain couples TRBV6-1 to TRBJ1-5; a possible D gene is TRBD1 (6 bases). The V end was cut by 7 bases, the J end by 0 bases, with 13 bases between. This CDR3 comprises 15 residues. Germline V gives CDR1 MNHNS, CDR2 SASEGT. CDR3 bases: TGTGCCAGCACCTCCCCGACAGGTAGCAATCAGCCCCAGCATTTT. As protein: CASTSPTGSNQPQHF.

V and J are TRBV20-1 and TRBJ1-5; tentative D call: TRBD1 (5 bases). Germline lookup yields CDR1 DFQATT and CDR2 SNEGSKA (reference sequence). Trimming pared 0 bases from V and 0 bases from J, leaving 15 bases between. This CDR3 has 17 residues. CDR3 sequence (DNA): TGCAGTGCTAGAGATGGGACGAAGACCTATAGCAATCAGCCCCAGCATTTT. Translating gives CSARDGTKTYSNQPQHF.

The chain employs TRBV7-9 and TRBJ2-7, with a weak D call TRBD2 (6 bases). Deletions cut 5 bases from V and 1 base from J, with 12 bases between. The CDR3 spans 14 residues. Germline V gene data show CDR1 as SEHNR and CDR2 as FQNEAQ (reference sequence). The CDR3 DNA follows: TGTGCCAGCAGCCAATCGGGACTTTCCTACGAGCAGTACTTC. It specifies CASSQSGLSYEQYF.

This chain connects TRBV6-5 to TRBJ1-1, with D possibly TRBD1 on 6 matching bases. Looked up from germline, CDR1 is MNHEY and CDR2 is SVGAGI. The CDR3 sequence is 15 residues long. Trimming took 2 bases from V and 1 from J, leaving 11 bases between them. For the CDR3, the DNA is TGTGCCAGCAGTTACGGAGGGGGGCGGAACACTGAAGCTTTCTTT. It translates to CASSYGGGRNTEAFF.

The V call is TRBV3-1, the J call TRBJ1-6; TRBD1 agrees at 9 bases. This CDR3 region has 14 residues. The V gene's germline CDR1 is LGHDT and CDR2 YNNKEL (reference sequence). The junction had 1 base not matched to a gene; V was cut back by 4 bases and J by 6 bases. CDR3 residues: CASSLDRGNSPLHF. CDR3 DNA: TGTGCCAGCAGCCTGGACAGGGGTAATTCACCCCTCCACTTT. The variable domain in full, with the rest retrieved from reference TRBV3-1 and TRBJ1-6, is DTAVSQTPKYLVTQMGNDKSIKCEQNLGHDTMYWYKQDSKKFLKIMFSYNNKELIINETVPNRFSPKSPDKAHLNLHINSLELGDSAVYFCASSLDRGNSPLHFGNGTRLTVT.

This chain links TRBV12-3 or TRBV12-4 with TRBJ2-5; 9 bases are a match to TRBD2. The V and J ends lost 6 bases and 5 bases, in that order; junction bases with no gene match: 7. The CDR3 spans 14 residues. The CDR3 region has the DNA TGTGCCAGCAGGTTTAGCGGGGGAGGGGAGACCCAGTACTTC. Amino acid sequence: CASRFSGGGETQYF.

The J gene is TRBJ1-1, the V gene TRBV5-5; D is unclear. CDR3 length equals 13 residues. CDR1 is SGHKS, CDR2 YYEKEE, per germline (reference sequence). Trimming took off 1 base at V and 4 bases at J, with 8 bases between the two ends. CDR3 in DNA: TGTGCCAGCAGCTTGAGGACCCTCACTGAAGCTTTCTTT. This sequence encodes CASSLRTLTEAFF.

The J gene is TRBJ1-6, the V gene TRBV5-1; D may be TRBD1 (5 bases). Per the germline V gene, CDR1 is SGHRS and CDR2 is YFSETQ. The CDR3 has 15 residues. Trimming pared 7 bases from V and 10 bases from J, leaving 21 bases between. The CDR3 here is CASSDQGLLRSPLHF. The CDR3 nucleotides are TGCGCCAGCTCAGACCAGGGTCTCCTTAGGTCACCCCTCCACTTT.

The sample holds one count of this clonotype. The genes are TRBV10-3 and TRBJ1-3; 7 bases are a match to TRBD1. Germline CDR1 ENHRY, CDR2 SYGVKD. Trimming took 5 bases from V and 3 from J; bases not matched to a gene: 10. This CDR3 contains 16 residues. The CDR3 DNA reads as TGTGCCATCAGTCCGAGACAGGGAGGTAATGGAAACACCATATATTTT. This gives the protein CAISPRQGGNGNTIYF.

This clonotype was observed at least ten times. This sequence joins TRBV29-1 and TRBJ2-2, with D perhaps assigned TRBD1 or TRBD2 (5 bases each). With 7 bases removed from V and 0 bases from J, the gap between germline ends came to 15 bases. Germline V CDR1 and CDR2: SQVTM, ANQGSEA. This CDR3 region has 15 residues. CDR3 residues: CSAQGTGTNTGELFF. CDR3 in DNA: TGCAGCGCCCAAGGGACGGGTACGAACACCGGGGAGCTGTTTTTT.

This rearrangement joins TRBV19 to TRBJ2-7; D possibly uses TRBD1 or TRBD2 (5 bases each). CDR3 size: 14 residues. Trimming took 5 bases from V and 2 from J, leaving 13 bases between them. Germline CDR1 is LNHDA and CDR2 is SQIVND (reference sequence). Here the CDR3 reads CASSGRDGPYEQYF. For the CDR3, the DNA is TGTGCCAGTAGTGGCCGGGACGGGCCCTACGAGCAGTACTTC.

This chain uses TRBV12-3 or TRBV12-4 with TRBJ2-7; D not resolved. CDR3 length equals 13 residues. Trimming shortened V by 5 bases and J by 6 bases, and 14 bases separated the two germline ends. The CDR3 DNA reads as TGTGCCAGCAGTCGGACGGATACTGGCGAGCAGTACTTC. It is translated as CASSRTDTGEQYF.

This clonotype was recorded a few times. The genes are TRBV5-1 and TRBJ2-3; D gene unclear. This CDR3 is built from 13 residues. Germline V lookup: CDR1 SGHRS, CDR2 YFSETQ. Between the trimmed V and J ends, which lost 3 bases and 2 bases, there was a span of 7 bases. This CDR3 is CASSSRDTDTQYF. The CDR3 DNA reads TGCGCCAGCAGCTCGCGCGACACAGATACGCAGTATTTT.

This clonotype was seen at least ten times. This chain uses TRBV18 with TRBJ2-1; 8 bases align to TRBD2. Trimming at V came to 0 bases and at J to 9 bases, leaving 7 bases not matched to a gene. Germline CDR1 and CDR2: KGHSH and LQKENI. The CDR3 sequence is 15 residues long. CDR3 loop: CASSPPGLVYSEQFF. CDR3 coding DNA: TGTGCCAGCTCACCACCGGGACTAGTCTATTCTGAGCAGTTCTTC.

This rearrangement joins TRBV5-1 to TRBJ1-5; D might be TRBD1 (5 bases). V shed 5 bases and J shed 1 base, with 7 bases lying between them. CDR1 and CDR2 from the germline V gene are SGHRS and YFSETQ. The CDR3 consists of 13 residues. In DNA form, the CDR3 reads TGCGCCAGCAGACGGGACAGCAATCAGCCCCAGCATTTT. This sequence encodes CASRRDSNQPQHF. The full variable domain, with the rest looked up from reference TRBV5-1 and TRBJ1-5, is KAGVTQTPRYLIKTRGQQVTLSCSPISGHRSVSWYQQTPGQGLQFLFEYFSETQRNKGNFPGRFSGRQFSNSRSEMNVSTLELGDSALYLCASRRDSNQPQHFGDGTRLSIL.